This TCR beta chain was retrieved from a study of blood T cells in healthy people across ages. Through a sample-barcoded 5' primer and a J-beta primer mix, a second PCR was run for roughly 6 to 11 cycles. Each CDR3 protein gets one entry after TCRdb re-called the 5' RACE reads with MiXCR. The table records 750,000 to 950,000 distinct CDR3 sequences, 25% to 35% of them present only once. This clonotype turned up a few times. This CDR3 comprises 18 residues. V was clipped by 1 base and J by 4 bases; unmatched bases: 10. Germline values: CDR1 MDHEN, CDR2 SYDVKM. This sample also appeared in a second study, on T cells of mothers and their children. That work contributes: Study donors consisted of three healthy Caucasian mothers and their six children. Sample barcodes and 2-4 random nucleotides came from the second PCR's M1S primer.

The specimen sequenced was blood. The rearrangement uses TRBV28 and TRBJ1-6, with 7 bases lining up with TRBD1. The origin of this receptor is a woman between 35 and 50 years old in good health. DNA for the CDR3: TGTGCCAGCAGTTTATCTCCTACAGGGGCCTCTTATAATTCACCCCTCCACTTT. The encoded protein is CASSLSPTGASYNSPLHF. Full variable domain (remainder filled in from reference TRBV28 and TRBJ1-6): DVKVTQSSRYLVKRTGEKVFLECVQDMDHENMFWYRQDPGLGLRLIYFSYDVKMKEKGDIPEGYSVSREKKERFSLILESASTNQTSMYLCASSLSPTGASYNSPLHFGNGTRLTVT.